This entry lists 27 T cell receptor beta chains sequenced from one sample in a study of T cell clones after liver transplantation. Generated by immunoSEQ multiplex PCR, the TCRdb table keeps only in-frame clones and is missing some. The sample holds tens of thousands of clones, 70% to 75% seen once. This material consisted of CD4+ T cells from blood, taken before liver transplant. These receptors were collected from a human donor who received a liver transplant.

The chain links TRBV7-9 to TRBJ1-2, with 10 nucleotides matching TRBD1. This CDR3 region has 15 residues. With V trimmed by 6 bases and J by 8 bases, 12 bases remained unmatched. From germline, CDR1 is SEHNR and CDR2 FQNEAQ (reference sequence). The CDR3 is CASSTDRGKDSGYTF. CDR3 coding DNA: TGTGCCAGCAGTACGGACAGGGGGAAGGACAGCGGCTACACCTTC.

This clone has ten or more counts. This rearrangement joins TRBV10-2 to TRBJ1-6, with D possibly TRBD1 on 5 matching bases. Germline V CDR1 and CDR2: WSHSY, SAAADI. The CDR3 sequence is 12 residues long. Trimming removed 6 bases at V and 7 bases at J, with 7 bases between. The CDR3 spells CASRAGNSPLHF. The CDR3 DNA is TGCGCCAGCAGGGCAGGGAATTCACCCCTCCACTTT.

This chain links TRBV5-1 with TRBJ2-3; D possibly corresponds to TRBD2 (6 bases). CDR3 length: 15 amino acids. CDR1 is SGHRS and CDR2 is YFSETQ in the germline V gene. The V end lost 2 bases, the J end lost 4 bases, and 14 bases lay between the germline ends. CDR3 loop: CASSFGGLNADTQYF. The CDR3 DNA reads as TGCGCCAGCAGCTTCGGAGGGCTTAATGCAGATACGCAGTATTTT.

The CDR3 region has the DNA TGTGCCAGCAGCGTAGACGGGGGGTGGCCTGGGGAGCTGTTTTTT. This sequence encodes CASSVDGGWPGELFF. The chain carries TRBV9 and TRBJ2-2, with 7 bases fitting TRBD2. The CDR3 sequence is 15 residues long. Germline trimming cut 0 bases from V and 8 bases from J; bases unmatched to any gene: 7. The germline V gene has CDR1 SGDLS and CDR2 YYNGEE.

This chain connects TRBV7-3 to TRBJ1-2; 9 nucleotides match TRBD1. The length of the CDR3 is 14 residues. Germline CDR1 and CDR2: SGHTA and FQGTGA. The trim removed 6 bases at V and 5 bases at J, leaving 7 bases unmatched. CDR3 nucleotide sequence: TGTGCCAGCAGTTCCGGACAGGGGACATATGGCTACACCTTC. This gives the protein CASSSGQGTYGYTF. Looking up the rest from reference TRBV7-3 and TRBJ1-2 gives the full variable domain: GAGVSQTPSNKVTEKGKYVELRCDPISGHTALYWYRQSLGQGPEFLIYFQGTGAADDSGLPNDRFFAVRPEGSVSTLKIQRTERGDSAVYLCASSSGQGTYGYTFGSGTRLTVV.

The J gene is TRBJ2-4, the V gene TRBV7-2; a weak D match, TRBD2 (7 bases). This CDR3 has 18 amino acids. The V and J ends lost 1 base and 2 bases respectively, with 18 bases between them. The germline CDR1 and CDR2 sequences are SGHTA and FQGNSA. This CDR3 is CASSLVGGASGTKNIQYF. The DNA for the CDR3 is TGTGCCAGCAGCTTAGTGGGGGGGGCGAGCGGCACCAAAAACATTCAGTACTTC.

The chain uses TRBV28 and TRBJ2-7; possibly TRBD2 for D (6 bases). V lost 8 bases, J lost 3 bases, and 14 bases lay in between. There are 13 residues in the CDR3. Germline values: CDR1 MDHEN, CDR2 SYDVKM. CDR3 residues: CASRTAGGYEQYF. The CDR3 nucleotides are TGTGCCAGCCGTACTGCCGGGGGCTACGAGCAGTACTTC.

This clone was found once. The chain uses TRBV7-8 and TRBJ1-5; D remains ambiguous. This CDR3 contains 15 residues. Trimming left V 3 bases short and J 1 base short, with 10 bases between. Germline assignment: CDR1 SGHVS and CDR2 FQNEAQ. The CDR3 region has the DNA TGTGCCAGCAGCTTCGGAGACGACAGCAATCAGCCCCAGCATTTT. This encodes CASSFGDDSNQPQHF.

The chain recombines TRBV5-6 with TRBJ2-7; D is uncertain. Per the germline V gene, CDR1 is SGHDT and CDR2 is YYEEEE. Between the trimmed V and J ends, which lost 4 bases and 3 bases, there was a span of 11 bases. The CDR3 runs 13 residues. The CDR3 is CASSSLSVYEQYF. CDR3 in DNA: TGTGCCAGCAGCAGCCTCTCCGTCTACGAGCAGTACTTC.

CDR3: CASSQDYALAGTDTQYF. The DNA for the CDR3 is TGTGCCAGCAGCCAAGATTATGCACTAGCAGGCACAGATACGCAGTATTTT. V is TRBV4-2 and J is TRBJ2-3, with D possibly being TRBD2 (6 bases). Trimming shortened V by 0 bases and J by 1 base, and 14 bases separated the two germline ends. Looked up from germline, CDR1 is LGHNA and CDR2 is YNFKEQ. The CDR3 is 17 residues long.

This clone has just a few counts. The chain uses TRBV27 and TRBJ2-2; 9 bases fit TRBD1. From germline, CDR1 is MNHEY and CDR2 SMNVEV (reference sequence). CDR3 length equals 19 residues. The V segment lost 3 bases and the J segment 5 bases; nucleotides outside the gene matches: 16. CDR3 sequence reads: CASSFPGQGGRGVTGELFF. The DNA of the CDR3 is TGTGCCAGCAGTTTTCCGGGACAGGGAGGCCGGGGGGTGACCGGGGAGCTGTTTTTT.

This clone occurred a few times. The chain recombines TRBV19 with TRBJ2-7; 12 bases fit TRBD2. Germline V gene lookup returns CDR1 LNHDA and CDR2 SQIVND (reference sequence). This CDR3 region has 15 residues. After removal of 3 bases from V and 7 bases from J, the junction contained 7 bases not matched to a gene. The CDR3 DNA follows: TGTGCCAGTAGTATCCCTGGACTAGCGGGGCAAGAGCAGTACTTC. This translates into CASSIPGLAGQEQYF.

This clone has only a few counts. The CDR3 nucleotides are TGTGCCAGCACCTTTTGGACAGGGAATTACTATGGCTACACCTTC. Protein sequence: CASTFWTGNYYGYTF. The chain uses TRBV5-6 and TRBJ1-2; 8 positions match TRBD1. CDR3 length: 15 residues. Trimming at V came to 6 bases and at J to 3 bases, leaving 10 bases not matched to a gene. Looked up from germline, CDR1 is SGHDT and CDR2 is YYEEEE.

The V gene is TRBV6-6, the J gene TRBJ1-4; weak D call: TRBD1 (5 bases). The CDR3 loop spans 13 amino acids. Trimming removed 4 bases at V and 5 bases at J, with 8 bases between. Germline CDR1 MNHNY, CDR2 SVGAGI (reference sequence). Here the CDR3 DNA reads TGTGCCAGCAGTTCAGGGTTGAATGAAAAACTGTTTTTT. This encodes CASSSGLNEKLFF.

This chain joins TRBV7-2 and TRBJ2-1; 9 positions match TRBD1. The ends lost 6 bases at V and 8 bases at J; junction bases unmatched: 11. Germline loops: CDR1 SGHTA, CDR2 FQGNSA. The CDR3 totals 15 residues. The CDR3 nucleotides are TGTGCCAGCAGGGTCACAGGGGGCGGTCATGATGAGCAGTTCTTC. Amino acids: CASRVTGGGHDEQFF.

With respect to this clone: A read error may produce the germline difference seen at one junction end. V usage is TRBV2 and J usage is TRBJ1-5; the D is unclear. Germline V CDR1 and CDR2: SNHLY, FYNNEI. The CDR3 runs 15 residues. CDR3 amino acids: CASGEGFGANQPQHF. The CDR3 DNA is TGTGCCAGCGGTGAAGGGTTCGGTGCCAATCAGCCCCAGCATTTT.

The chain carries TRBV5-1 and TRBJ2-1; TRBD2 might be the D (5 bases). Trimming left V 1 base short and J 7 bases short, with 21 bases between. The CDR3 loop spans 17 amino acids. Germline CDR1 is SGHRS and CDR2 is YFSETQ. The CDR3 here is CASSLNPLSGAHNEQFF. In DNA form, the CDR3 reads TGCGCCAGCAGCTTGAACCCTTTGAGCGGAGCGCATAATGAGCAGTTCTTC.

The chain couples TRBV16 to TRBJ1-5; no clear D gene. Deletions cut 5 bases from V and 6 bases from J, with 11 bases between. CDR1 and CDR2 from the germline V gene are KGHSY and FQNENV. This CDR3 has 13 residues. The chain's CDR3 is CASSENNRQPQHF. The CDR3 nucleotides are TGTGCCAGCAGCGAAAACAACCGTCAGCCCCAGCATTTT.

The table lists this clone with many counts. J is TRBJ2-7 and V is TRBV7-8, with 11 positions matching TRBD2. The CDR3 extends over 19 amino acids. V lost 5 bases, J lost 0 bases, and 15 bases stayed unmatched. The germline V gene has CDR1 SGHVS and CDR2 FQNEAQ. CDR3 residues: CASSPYRIAGGVSSYEQYF. As DNA, the CDR3 is TGTGCCAGCAGCCCCTACCGAATAGCGGGGGGGGTAAGCTCCTACGAGCAGTACTTC.

The chain employs TRBV6-5 and TRBJ2-7, with 10 bases lining up with TRBD2. This CDR3 contains 15 residues. In germline, CDR1 is MNHEY, CDR2 SVGAGI. V was pared by 6 bases and J by 7 bases, with 12 bases of the junction left unmatched. The CDR3 loop is CASSLTAGGPREQYF. The CDR3 DNA sequence: TGTGCCAGCAGCCTAACAGCGGGGGGGCCGCGGGAGCAGTACTTC.

The sample holds one count of this clone. This chain joins TRBV15 and TRBJ1-1; D gene uncertain. CDR3 length: 13 residues. Germline lookup yields CDR1 LNHNV and CDR2 YYDKDF (reference sequence). The ends were cut back, 2 bases at V and 0 bases at J, with 4 bases in the middle. Here the CDR3 DNA reads TGTGCCACCAGCAGACTTATGAACACTGAAGCTTTCTTT. Protein product: CATSRLMNTEAFF.

J is TRBJ1-6 and V is TRBV7-3; D is possibly TRBD1 (5 bases). The CDR3 consists of 14 residues. Per germline, CDR1 SGHTA and CDR2 FQGTGA. V was cut by 6 bases and J by 5 bases, with 11 bases left in between. CDR3 residues: CASRQENNNSPLHF. In nucleotides, the CDR3 is TGTGCCAGCAGACAGGAGAATAATAATTCACCCCTCCACTTT.

J is TRBJ1-4 and V is TRBV25-1, with 8 bases lining up with TRBD1. CDR1 MGHDK and CDR2 SYGVNS come from the germline V gene. There are 15 residues in the CDR3. The trim removed 4 bases at V and 2 bases at J, leaving 3 bases unmatched. In DNA form, the CDR3 reads TGTGCCAGCAGTGCGCAGGGGGCGACTAATGAAAAACTGTTTTTT. Translating gives CASSAQGATNEKLFF. The whole variable domain, filled in from reference TRBV25-1 and TRBJ1-4, reads EADIYQTPRYLVIGTGKKITLECSQTMGHDKMYWYQQDPGMELHLIHYSYGVNSTEKGDLSSESTVSRIRTEHFPLTLESARPSHTSQYLCASSAQGATNEKLFFGSGTQLSVL.

The rearrangement uses TRBV6-5 and TRBJ1-5; D is perhaps TRBD1 (6 bases). This CDR3 is 15 amino acids long. V gave up 6 bases and J gave up 2 bases, with 14 bases separating them. Germline V lookup: CDR1 MNHEY, CDR2 SVGAGI. CDR3 protein: CASSLLTGRNQPQHF. The DNA of the CDR3 is TGTGCCAGCAGCCTGCTAACAGGGCGCAATCAGCCCCAGCATTTT.

This clone showed up just a few times. J is TRBJ1-6 and V is TRBV19, with 11 bases lining up with TRBD1. CDR1 is LNHDA, CDR2 SQIVND, per germline (reference sequence). V gave up 6 bases and J gave up 8 bases; unmatched junction bases: 6. The CDR3 extends over 15 amino acids. In DNA form, the CDR3 reads TGTGCCAGTAGAAAGCCGGGACAGGGGGATTCACCCCTCCACTTT. Residues: CASRKPGQGDSPLHF.

This clone has a handful of counts. CDR3 in amino acids: CASSLDRSYEQYF. In nucleotides, the CDR3 is TGTGCCAGCAGCCTGGACAGGTCCTACGAGCAGTACTTC. The genes are TRBV4-2 and TRBJ2-7, with 7 bases lining up with TRBD1. The CDR3 has 13 residues. Germline trimming cut 4 bases from V and 1 base from J; bases unmatched to any gene: 1. CDR1 and CDR2 from the germline V gene are LGHNA and YNFKEQ.

The chain recombines TRBV28 with TRBJ1-2, with 9 positions matching TRBD1. V gave up 6 bases and J gave up 8 bases; unmatched junction bases: 13. The length of the CDR3 is 15 residues. Germline V CDR1 and CDR2: MDHEN, SYDVKM. CDR3 nucleotide sequence: TGTGCCAGCAGCACGTCGGGACAGGGCATGGCGGGCTACACCTTC. It yields the protein CASSTSGQGMAGYTF.